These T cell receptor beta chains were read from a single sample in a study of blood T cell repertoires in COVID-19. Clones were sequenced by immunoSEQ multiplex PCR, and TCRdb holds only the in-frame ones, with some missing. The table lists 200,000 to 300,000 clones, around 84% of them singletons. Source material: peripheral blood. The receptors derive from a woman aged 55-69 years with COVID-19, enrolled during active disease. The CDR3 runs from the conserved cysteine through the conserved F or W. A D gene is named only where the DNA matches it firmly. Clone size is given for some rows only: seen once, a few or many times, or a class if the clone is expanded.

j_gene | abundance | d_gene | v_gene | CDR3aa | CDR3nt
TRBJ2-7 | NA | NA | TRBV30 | CAWSVGVYVLKAYEQYF | TGTGCCTGGAGTGTGGGAGTGTATGTCCTTAAGGCCTACGAGCAGTACTTC
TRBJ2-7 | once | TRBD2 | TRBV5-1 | CASSWKWGGGEQYF | TGCGCCAGCAGCTGGAAATGGGGGGGAGGCGAGCAGTACTTC
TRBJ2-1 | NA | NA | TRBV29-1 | CSVGRRGEMSQFF | TGCAGCGTCGGACGCAGGGGTGAGATGTCGCAGTTCTTC
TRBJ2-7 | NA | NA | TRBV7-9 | CASSSKGGGTYEQYF | TGTGCCAGCAGCTCCAAGGGGGGGGGAACCTACGAGCAGTACTTC
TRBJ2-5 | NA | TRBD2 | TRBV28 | CASSFPGLAGETQYF | TGTGCCAGCAGTTTCCCTGGACTAGCGGGAGAGACCCAGTACTTC
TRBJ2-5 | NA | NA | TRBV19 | CASSGWGEGETQYF | TGTGCCAGTAGTGGGTGGGGGGAAGGTGAGACCCAGTACTTC
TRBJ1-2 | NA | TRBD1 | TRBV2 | CASRPNSDRVYGYTF | TGTGCCAGCAGGCCGAATTCGGACAGGGTCTATGGCTACACCTTC
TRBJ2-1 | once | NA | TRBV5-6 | CASSLGKVGGSYNEQFF | TGTGCCAGCAGCTTGGGTAAAGTCGGAGGCTCCTACAATGAGCAGTTCTTC
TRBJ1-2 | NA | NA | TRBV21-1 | CASRTGTYGYTF | TGTGCCAGCAGGACAGGGACCTATGGCTACACCTTC
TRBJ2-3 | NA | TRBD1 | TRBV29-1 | CSVEDRGTDTQYF | TGCAGCGTTGAAGACAGGGGGACAGATACGCAGTATTTT
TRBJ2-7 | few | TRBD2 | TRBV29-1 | CSVAKAGVSSYEQYF | TGCAGCGTTGCGAAAGCGGGAGTATCGTCCTACGAGCAGTACTTC
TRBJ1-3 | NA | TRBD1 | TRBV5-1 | CASSEGQGGNTIYF | TGCGCCAGCAGCGAAGGACAGGGAGGAAACACCATATATTTT
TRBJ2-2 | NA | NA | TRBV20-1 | CSASSLETNTGELFF | TGCAGTGCTAGTAGTTTGGAGACGAACACCGGGGAGCTGTTTTTT
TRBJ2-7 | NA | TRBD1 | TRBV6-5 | CASSHERDRTYEQYF | TGTGCCAGCAGTCACGAAAGGGACAGGACCTACGAGCAGTACTTC
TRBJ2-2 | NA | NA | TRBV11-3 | CASSHTSNGSGELFF | TGTGCCAGCAGCCACACTAGCAACGGGTCCGGGGAGCTGTTTTTT
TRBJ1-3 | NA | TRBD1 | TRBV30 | CAFQGEMRPGNTIYF | TGTGCCTTTCAGGGGGAAATGAGGCCTGGAAACACCATATATTTT
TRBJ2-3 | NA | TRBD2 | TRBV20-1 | CSASQTSGTSTDTQYF | TGCAGTGCTAGTCAGACTAGCGGGACTTCCACAGATACGCAGTATTTT
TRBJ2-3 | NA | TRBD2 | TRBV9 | CASSGSGLVRHTQYF | TGTGCCAGCAGCGGGAGTGGACTAGTCAGACATACGCAGTATTTT
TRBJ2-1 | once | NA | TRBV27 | CASSPSGSPWNEQFF | TGTGCCAGCAGCCCGTCCGGGAGCCCCTGGAATGAGCAGTTCTTC
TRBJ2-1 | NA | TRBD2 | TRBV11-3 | CASAPSWASGRQGSYNEQFF | TGTGCCAGCGCCCCGTCTTGGGCTAGCGGGAGGCAAGGCTCTTACAATGAGCAGTTCTTC
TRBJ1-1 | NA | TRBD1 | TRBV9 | CASSVVQGDGTEAFF | TGTGCCAGCAGCGTAGTTCAGGGGGATGGGACTGAAGCTTTCTTT
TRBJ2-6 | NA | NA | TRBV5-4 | CASSLRTPGANVLTF | TGTGCCAGCAGCTTAAGAACTCCTGGGGCCAACGTCCTGACTTTC
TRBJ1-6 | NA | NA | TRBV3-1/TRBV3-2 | CASSFSGTPLNSPLHF | TGTGCCAGCAGCTTCTCCGGGACACCTCTTAATTCACCCCTCCACTTT
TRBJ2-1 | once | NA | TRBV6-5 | CASRRTDEQFF | TGTGCCAGCAGGAGGACAGATGAGCAGTTCTTC